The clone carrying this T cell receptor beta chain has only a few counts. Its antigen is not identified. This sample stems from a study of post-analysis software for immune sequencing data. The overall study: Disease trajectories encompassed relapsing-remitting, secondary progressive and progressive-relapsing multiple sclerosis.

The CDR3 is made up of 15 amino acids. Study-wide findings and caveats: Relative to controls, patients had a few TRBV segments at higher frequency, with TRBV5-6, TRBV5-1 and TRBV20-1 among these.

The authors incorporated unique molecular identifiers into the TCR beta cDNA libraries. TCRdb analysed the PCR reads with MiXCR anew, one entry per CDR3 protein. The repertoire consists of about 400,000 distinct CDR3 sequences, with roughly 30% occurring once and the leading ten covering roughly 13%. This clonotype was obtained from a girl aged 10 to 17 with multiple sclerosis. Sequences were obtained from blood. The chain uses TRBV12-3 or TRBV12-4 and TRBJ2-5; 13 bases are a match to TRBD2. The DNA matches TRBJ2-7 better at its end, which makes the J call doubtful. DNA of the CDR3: TGTGCCAGCAGTCCGGGACTAGCGGGGCCCTACGAGCAGTACTTC. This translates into CASSPGLAGPYEQYF.